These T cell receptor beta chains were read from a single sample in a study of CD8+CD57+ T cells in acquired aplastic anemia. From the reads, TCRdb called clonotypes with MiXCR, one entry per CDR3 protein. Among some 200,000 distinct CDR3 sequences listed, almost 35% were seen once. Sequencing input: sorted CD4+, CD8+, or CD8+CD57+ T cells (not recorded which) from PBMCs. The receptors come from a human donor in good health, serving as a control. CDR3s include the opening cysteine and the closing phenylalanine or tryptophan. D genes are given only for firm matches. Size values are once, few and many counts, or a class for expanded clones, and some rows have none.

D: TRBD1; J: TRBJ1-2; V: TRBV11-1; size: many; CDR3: CASSLSGTGLSNYGYTF; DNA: TGTGCCAGCAGCTTGTCCGGGACAGGCCTTTCTAACTATGGCTACACCTTC
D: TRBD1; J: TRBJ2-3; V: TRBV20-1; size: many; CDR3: CSARISGQGTDTQYF; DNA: TGCAGTGCTAGGATCTCGGGACAGGGCACAGATACGCAGTATTTT
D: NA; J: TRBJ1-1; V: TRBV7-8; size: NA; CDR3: CASSFTGTTEAFF; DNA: TGTGCCAGCAGCTTTACAGGGACCACTGAAGCTTTCTTT
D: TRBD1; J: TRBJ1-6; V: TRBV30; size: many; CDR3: CAWNLGTGNSPLHF; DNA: TGTGCCTGGAACCTCGGGACAGGGAATTCACCCCTCCACTTT
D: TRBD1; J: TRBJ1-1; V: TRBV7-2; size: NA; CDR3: CASTPRTGDTEASF; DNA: TGTGCCAGCACCCCCCGGACAGGGGACACTGAAGCTTCCTTT
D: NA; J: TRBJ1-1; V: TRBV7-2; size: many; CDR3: CASSYLGYNTEAFF; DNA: TGTGCCAGCAGCTATCTCGGGTATAACACTGAAGCTTTCTTT
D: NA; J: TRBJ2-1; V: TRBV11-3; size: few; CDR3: CASSLGSEYNEQFF; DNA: TGTGCCAGCAGCTTAGGTTCAGAATACAATGAGCAGTTCTTC
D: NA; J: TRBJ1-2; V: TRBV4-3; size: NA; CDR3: CASSQVQSDYGYTF; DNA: TGCGCCAGCAGCCAAGTACAGTCCGACTATGGCTACACCTTC
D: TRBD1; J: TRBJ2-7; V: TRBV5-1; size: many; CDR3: CASSSGTGAGIYEQYF; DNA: TGCGCCAGCAGCAGCGGGACAGGGGCCGGAATCTACGAGCAGTACTTC
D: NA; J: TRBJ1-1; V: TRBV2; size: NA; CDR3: CASNFQGAAEAFF; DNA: TGTGCCAGCAATTTCCAGGGTGCCGCTGAAGCTTTCTTT
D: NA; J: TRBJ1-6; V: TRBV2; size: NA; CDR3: CASSEAQAETLHF; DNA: TGTGCCAGCAGTGAAGCACAAGCCGAAACCCTCCACTTT
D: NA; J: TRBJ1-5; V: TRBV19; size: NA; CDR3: CASSIDRLGAQHF; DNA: TGTGCCAGTAGTATCGACAGGCTCGGGGCCCAGCATTTT
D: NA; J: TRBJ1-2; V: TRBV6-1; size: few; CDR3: CASSEVVASSYGYTF; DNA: TGTGCCAGCAGTGAAGTGGTAGCTTCTTCCTATGGCTACACCTTC
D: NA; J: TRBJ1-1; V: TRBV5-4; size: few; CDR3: CASSLAGRTEAFF; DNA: TGTGCCAGCAGCTTGGCGGGGCGTACTGAAGCTTTCTTT
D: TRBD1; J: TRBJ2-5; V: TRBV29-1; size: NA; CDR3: CSVRTGGGETQYF; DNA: TGCAGCGTTAGGACAGGGGGCGGAGAGACCCAGTACTTC
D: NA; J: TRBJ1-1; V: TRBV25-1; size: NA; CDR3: CASSEAGLLGRNEAFF; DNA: TGTGCCAGCAGTGAAGCGGGACTCCTGGGGCGGAATGAAGCTTTCTTT
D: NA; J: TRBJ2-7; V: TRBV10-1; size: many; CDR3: CASSEGLFYEQYF; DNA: TGCGCCAGCAGTGAGGGTCTCTTCTACGAGCAGTACTTC
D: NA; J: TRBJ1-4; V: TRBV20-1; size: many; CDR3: CSARTSTNEKLFF; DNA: TGCAGTGCCAGGACGTCAACTAATGAAAAACTGTTTTTT
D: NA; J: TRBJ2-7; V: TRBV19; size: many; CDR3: CASSPGTFRTYEQYF; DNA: TGTGCCAGTAGTCCCGGGACCTTCAGAACCTACGAGCAGTACTTC
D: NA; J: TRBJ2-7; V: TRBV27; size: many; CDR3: CASRRIGAYEQYF; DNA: TGTGCCAGCAGGCGGATAGGGGCTTACGAGCAGTACTTC
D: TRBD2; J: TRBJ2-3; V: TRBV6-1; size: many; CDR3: CASSLAGGHTDTQYF; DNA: TGTGCCAGCAGTCTAGCGGGAGGTCACACAGATACGCAGTATTTT
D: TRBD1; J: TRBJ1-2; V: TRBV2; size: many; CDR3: CASGQGSNYGYTF; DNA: TGTGCCAGCGGACAGGGATCTAACTATGGCTACACCTTC
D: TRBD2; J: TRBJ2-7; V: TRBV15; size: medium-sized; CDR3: CATSSGLAGGAGEQYF; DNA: TGTGCCACCAGCAGCGGACTAGCGGGAGGTGCGGGGGAGCAGTACTTC
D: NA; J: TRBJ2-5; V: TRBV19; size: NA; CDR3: CASSIWAGDQETQYF; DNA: TGTGCCAGTAGTATCTGGGCAGGGGACCAAGAGACCCAGTACTTC
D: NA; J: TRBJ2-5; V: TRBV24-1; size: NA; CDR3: CATSAGLRETQYF; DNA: TGTGCCACCAGCGCAGGGCTTCGAGAGACCCAGTACTTC
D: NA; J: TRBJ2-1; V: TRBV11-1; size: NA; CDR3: CASSSQIGPNYNEQFF; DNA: TGTGCCAGCAGCTCCCAGATTGGCCCTAACTACAATGAGCAGTTCTTC
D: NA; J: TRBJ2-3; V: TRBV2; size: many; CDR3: CASKARVNSDTQYF; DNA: TGTGCCAGCAAGGCTCGAGTTAATTCAGATACGCAGTATTTT
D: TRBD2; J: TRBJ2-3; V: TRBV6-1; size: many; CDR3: CASSEGLAGATQYF; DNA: TGTGCCAGCAGTGAGGGACTAGCGGGAGCTACGCAGTATTTT
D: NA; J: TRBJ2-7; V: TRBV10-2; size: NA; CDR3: CASSESWGPYEQYF; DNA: TGCGCCAGCAGTGAGTCTTGGGGACCCTACGAGCAGTACTTC
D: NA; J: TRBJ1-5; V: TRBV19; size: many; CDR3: CASSITLGNGNQPQHF; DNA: TGTGCCAGTAGTATAACTCTGGGGAATGGCAATCAGCCCCAGCATTTT
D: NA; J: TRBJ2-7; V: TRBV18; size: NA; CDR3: CASSPGGRVEQYF; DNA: TGTGCCAGCTCCCCAGGCGGTAGGGTCGAGCAGTACTTC
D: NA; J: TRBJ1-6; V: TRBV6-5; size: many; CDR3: CASSYSGFSPLHF; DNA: TGTGCCAGCAGTTACTCAGGTTTTTCACCCCTCCACTTT
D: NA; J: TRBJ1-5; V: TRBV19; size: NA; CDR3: CASSIVRNNQPQHF; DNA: TGTGCCAGTAGTATAGTACGGAACAATCAGCCCCAGCATTTT
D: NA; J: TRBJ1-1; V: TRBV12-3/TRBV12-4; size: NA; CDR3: CASSLSRSNTEAFF; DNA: TGTGCCAGCAGTTTGAGCAGGTCGAACACTGAAGCTTTCTTT
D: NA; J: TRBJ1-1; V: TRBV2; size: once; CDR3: CANRDTGGVGAFF; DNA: TGTGCCAACCGGGACACCGGGGGAGTGGGCGCTTTCTTT
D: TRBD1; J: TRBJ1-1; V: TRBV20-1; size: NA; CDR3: CSARVQGVDTEAFF; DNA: TGCAGTGCTAGAGTACAGGGGGTGGACACTGAAGCTTTCTTT
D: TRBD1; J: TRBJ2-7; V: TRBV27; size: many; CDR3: CASSLSGTGAYEQYF; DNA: TGTGCCAGCAGTTTGTCCGGGACAGGCGCCTACGAGCAGTACTTC
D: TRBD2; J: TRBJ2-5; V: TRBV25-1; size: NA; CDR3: CASSEGQRGQQETQYF; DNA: TGTGCCAGCAGTGAGGGGCAGCGGGGCCAACAAGAGACCCAGTACTTC
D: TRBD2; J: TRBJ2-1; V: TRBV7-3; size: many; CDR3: CASSPQRAGGNNEQFF; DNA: TGTGCCAGCAGCCCCCAAAGAGCGGGGGGGAACAATGAGCAGTTCTTC
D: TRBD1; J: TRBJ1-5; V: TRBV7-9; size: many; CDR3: CASSPTGVGNQPQHF; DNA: TGTGCCAGCAGCCCGACAGGGGTGGGGAATCAGCCCCAGCATTTT
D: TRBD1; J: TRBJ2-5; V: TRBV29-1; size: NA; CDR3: CSIRQGAETQYF; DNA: TGCAGCATACGACAGGGGGCAGAGACCCAGTACTTC
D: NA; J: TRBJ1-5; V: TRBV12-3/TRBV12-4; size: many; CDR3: CASSTDYQPQHF; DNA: TGTGCCAGCAGCACCGATTATCAGCCCCAGCATTTT
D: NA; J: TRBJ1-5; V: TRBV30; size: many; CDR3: CAWSSGKGQPQHF; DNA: TGTGCCTGGAGCTCAGGGAAGGGGCAGCCCCAGCATTTT
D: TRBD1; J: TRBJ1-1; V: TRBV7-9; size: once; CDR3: CASSLVGTDEAFF; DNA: TGTGCCAGCAGCTTGGTAGGGACAGATGAAGCTTTCTTT
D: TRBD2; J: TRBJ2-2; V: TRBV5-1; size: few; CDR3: CASSTTSGGNTGELFF; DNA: TGCGCCAGCAGCACGACTAGCGGAGGGAACACCGGGGAGCTGTTTTTT
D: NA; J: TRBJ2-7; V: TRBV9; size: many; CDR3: CASSAGSSYEQYF; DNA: TGTGCCAGCAGCGCCGGTAGCTCCTACGAGCAGTACTTC
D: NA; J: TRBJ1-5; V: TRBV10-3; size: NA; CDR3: CASREAGNQPQHF; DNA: TGTGCCAGCCGGGAGGCCGGCAATCAGCCCCAGCATTTT
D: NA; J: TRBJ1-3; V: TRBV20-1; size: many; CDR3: CSARNDRDSGNTIYF; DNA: TGCAGTGCTAGGAACGACAGAGATTCTGGAAACACCATATATTTT
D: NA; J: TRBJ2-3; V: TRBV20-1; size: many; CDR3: CSARAKGAQYF; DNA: TGCAGTGCTAGAGCAAAGGGAGCGCAGTATTTT
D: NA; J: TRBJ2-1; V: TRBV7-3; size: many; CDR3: CASSGSGDEQFF; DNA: TGTGCCAGCAGCGGCTCCGGGGATGAGCAGTTCTTC
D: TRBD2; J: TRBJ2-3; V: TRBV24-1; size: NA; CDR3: CATQGLAGGPDTQYF; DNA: TGTGCCACCCAGGGACTAGCGGGAGGACCAGATACGCAGTATTTT
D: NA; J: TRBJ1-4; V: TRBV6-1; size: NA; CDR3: CASTVLALRSEYNEKLFF; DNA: TGTGCCAGCACAGTTCTTGCCCTAAGGTCAGAGTATAATGAAAAACTGTTTTTT
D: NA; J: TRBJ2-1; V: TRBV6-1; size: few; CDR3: CASSDNLGKSYNEQFF; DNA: TGTGCCAGCAGTGATAATTTAGGCAAATCTTACAATGAGCAGTTCTTC
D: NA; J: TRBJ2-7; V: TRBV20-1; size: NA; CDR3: CSTSRQGMYEQYF; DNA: TGCAGTACCAGTAGGCAGGGGATGTACGAGCAGTACTTC
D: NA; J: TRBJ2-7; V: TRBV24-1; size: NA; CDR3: CATSGGGGSSYEQYF; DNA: TGTGCCACCAGTGGAGGGGGAGGGAGCTCCTACGAGCAGTACTTC